This T cell receptor (beta chain) was sequenced during a study of OX40 agonist ivuxolimab in advanced cancers. Study-level information: Hepatocellular carcinoma, melanoma, renal cell or head and neck cancer occurred in dose-escalation patients. From roughly 20 to 85 years was the age range, with a mean of around 54 years, and approximately 80% were male. Whole-study results and caveats: CD8+ T cells were the subset that, on average, had more expanded clones than CD4+. There was clonal expansion of CD4+ and CD8+ blood T cells by week 6 at 0.1 to 3.0 mg/kg.

Details on this clone: No antigen is known for it.

The assay was immunoSEQ multiplex PCR, and TCRdb's table has in-frame clones only and misses some. The data contain about 22,000 clones, 86% of them singletons. The germline V gene encodes CDR1 MNHEY and CDR2 SMNVEV (reference sequence). The CDR3 runs 14 residues. V was shortened by 7 bases and J by 1 base, with 13 bases between the two germline ends. The TCR originated in an adult with an advanced solid tumor such as melanoma, head and neck, liver or kidney cancer. Sequences were derived from CD4+ or CD8+ T cells sorted from blood, sampled in a trial of the OX40 agonist ivuxolimab. The chain employs TRBV27 and TRBJ1-1, with D perhaps TRBD1 (5 bases). The CDR3 here is CASTPGTGNTEAFF. CDR3 in DNA: TGTGCCAGCACCCCAGGGACGGGGAACACTGAAGCTTTCTTT.